This TCR beta chain was identified in a study of cytomegalovirus exposure and HLA in healthy donors. Study observations and caveats: Later analysis placed DRB1 highest and HLA-C lowest in TCR association rates, which differed by HLA locus. In a later analysis, V- and J-gene trimming of beta chains associated with a DCLRE1C missense variant, replicated independently. Productive status was seen about 90% or about 30% of the time for most TCR beta V segments in an earlier analysis.

Germline CDR1 MDHEN, CDR2 SYDVKM. Germline trimming cut 3 bases from V and 1 base from J; bases unmatched to any gene: 5. This CDR3 contains 16 residues. Regarding this clone: No antigen is known for it.

Use of 60 Vbeta and 13 Jbeta primers characterized the PCR. Assay used: immunoSEQ multiplex PCR; TCRdb lists only in-frame clones, some missing. The sample carries 210,000 or so clones, roughly 80% recorded once. The sequence derives from a man between 35 and 55 years old in good health and CMV-seronegative. The V gene is TRBV28, the J gene TRBJ1-1; 10 nucleotides line up with TRBD1. Sequencing input: PBMCs. The CDR3 spells CASSFWTGGTNTEAFF. DNA of the CDR3: TGTGCCAGCAGTTTCTGGACAGGGGGGACGAACACTGAAGCTTTCTTT.